The 18 T cell receptor beta chains given below trace back to one sample, sequenced in a study of molecular identifiers for immune sequencing clone quantification. TCRdb passed the PCR reads through MiXCR, listing each CDR3 protein once. This table has roughly 100,000 distinct CDR3 sequences, 30% to 45% appearing once. Sequenced: naive CD8+ T cells from blood, with Jurkat cell RNA spiked in. Documented subset: FACS-sorted CD8+CD4-CCR7+CD45RA+ naive T cells. The receptors stem from a human donor in good health. Some libraries in this study had Jurkat cell RNA spiked in.

In regard to this clonotype: This may stem from a read error, because a much larger clone lies one nucleotide away. The CDR3 region has the DNA TGCGCCAGCAGCCTACAACTAGCGGAGCCCTCCGAGCAGTACTTC. Translated, it gives CASSLQLAEPSEQYF. V gene TRBV5-1 combines with J gene TRBJ2-7, with 8 bases identical to TRBD2. This CDR3 is 15 amino acids long. The V segment lost 4 bases and the J segment 6 bases; nucleotides outside the gene matches: 12. CDR1 is SGHRS, CDR2 YFSETQ, per germline.

This clonotype was recorded many times. The gene calls are TRBV9 and TRBJ2-1; D gene ambiguous. V lost 2 bases to trimming and J lost 9 bases, with 12 bases between them. Per germline, CDR1 SGDLS and CDR2 YYNGEE. CDR3 length: 13 amino acids. The CDR3 region has the DNA TGTGCCAGCAGCGTCGGTCCGCCGGTTGAGCAGTTCTTC. Translated: CASSVGPPVEQFF.

Turning to this clonotype: Being one base from a much bigger clone, this may be a read error. This chain connects TRBV7-2 to TRBJ2-1; 7 positions match TRBD1. The CDR3 has 14 residues. CDR1 is SGHTA, CDR2 FQGNSA, per germline. CDR3 amino acids: CASSLSGTDNELFF. In DNA form, the CDR3 reads TGTGCCAGCAGCTTATCGGGGACAGACAATGAGCTGTTCTTC. The full variable domain, its missing parts supplied by reference TRBV7-2 and TRBJ2-1, is GAGVSQSPSNKVTEKGKDVELRCDPISGHTALYWYRQSLGQGLEFLIYFQGNSAPDKSGLPSDRFSAERTGGSVSTLTIQRTQQEDSAVYLCASSLSGTDNELFFGPGTRLTVL.

The chain uses TRBV9 and TRBJ2-1; D not certain. Germline V gene data show CDR1 as SGDLS and CDR2 as YYNGEE. CDR3 length equals 13 residues. Trimming removed 3 bases from V and 4 bases from J, with 8 bases in between. Written as DNA, the CDR3 is TGTGCCAGCAGCGATACAGCTTACAATGAGCAGTTCTTC. It translates to CASSDTAYNEQFF.

Turning to this clonotype: A much larger clone lies one base from this, so it may be a read error. The V gene is TRBV12-3 or TRBV12-4, the J gene TRBJ1-1; D gene ambiguous. CDR3 length: 12 amino acids. Written as DNA, the CDR3 is TGTGCCAGCAGTTTCCGGAACACTGTAGCTTTCTTT. Encoded protein: CASSFRNTVAFF.

This clonotype appeared a few times. Written as DNA, the CDR3 is TGTGCCAGCTTCTCCCGGGACAAAATCGAAAAACTGTTTTTT. Its protein is CASFSRDKIEKLFF. The chain combines TRBV2 with TRBJ1-4, with D perhaps TRBD1 (6 bases). The CDR3 is made up of 14 amino acids. Germline V CDR1 and CDR2: SNHLY, FYNNEI. Trimming removed 8 bases at V and 8 bases at J, with 18 bases between.

In its sample, this clonotype was seen a few times. The chain couples TRBV12-3 or TRBV12-4 to TRBJ2-2; no clear D gene. Trimming shortened V by 7 bases and J by 6 bases, and 18 bases separated the two germline ends. This CDR3 region has 15 residues. As DNA, the CDR3 is TGTGCCAGCACCCAAGGGTCTAGGGTTGCCGGGGAGCTGTTTTTT. It codes for CASTQGSRVAGELFF.

Note on this clonotype: Since the CDR3 does not end with the conserved phenylalanine or tryptophan, this likely comes from a read error. No DNA is shown, since the ends of the CDR3 on it are uncertain; the CDR3 is the one TCRdb lists. The CDR3 loop reads CASSLFTSGPTDTLYY. V usage is TRBV28 and J usage is TRBJ2-3; no check of the table's D call, TRBD2, against the DNA was made. The CDR3 is 16 residues long, ends included. The germline CDR1 and CDR2 sequences are MDHEN and SYDVKM.

The rearrangement links TRBV27 to TRBJ1-5; 7 bases are shared with TRBD1. V shed 5 bases, J shed 0 bases, and the junction held 7 bases outside the gene matches. The CDR3 covers 16 residues. Germline lookup yields CDR1 MNHEY and CDR2 SMNVEV (reference sequence). The CDR3 sequence: CASSPRTGYSNQPQHF. The CDR3 DNA follows: TGTGCCAGCAGTCCCCGGACAGGTTATAGCAATCAGCCCCAGCATTTT.

The chain uses TRBV9 and TRBJ1-1; 8 bases map to TRBD1. The junction had 8 bases not matched to a gene; V was cut back by 2 bases and J by 11 bases. Per the germline V gene, CDR1 is SGDLS and CDR2 is YYNGEE. The CDR3 contains 13 residues. CDR3 loop: CASSVTGGYEAFF. DNA of the CDR3: TGTGCCAGCAGCGTTACAGGGGGTTATGAGGCTTTCTTT.

There are a few counts of this clonotype. This sequence joins TRBV6-5 and TRBJ2-7; D remains unclear. Germline assignment: CDR1 MNHEY and CDR2 SVGAGI. This CDR3 has 16 amino acids. V was trimmed by 0 bases and J by 5 bases, leaving 17 bases between them. This CDR3 reads CASSYSSLGRFDEQYF. The CDR3 DNA is TGTGCCAGCAGTTACTCTTCGTTGGGCAGGTTCGACGAGCAGTACTTC.

The chain uses TRBV27 and TRBJ2-7; D uncertain. Deletions cut 2 bases from V and 3 bases from J, with 8 bases between. The germline V gene has CDR1 MNHEY and CDR2 SMNVEV (reference sequence). This CDR3 has 13 residues. CDR3 nucleotides: TGTGCCAGCAGTTTAAGTCCAGACTACGAGCAGTACTTC. This sequence encodes CASSLSPDYEQYF.

This clonotype was found a few times. V is TRBV6-5 and J is TRBJ2-1; D uncertain. The CDR3 consists of 12 residues. CDR1 and CDR2 from the germline V gene are MNHEY and SVGAGI. V shed 2 bases and J shed 5 bases, with 4 bases lying between them. The CDR3 DNA reads TGTGCCAGCAGTTACGGGGACAATGAGCAGTTCTTC. This encodes CASSYGDNEQFF.

This rearrangement joins TRBV11-2 to TRBJ2-1, with TRBD2 identical over 12 bases. The germline V gene encodes CDR1 SGHAT and CDR2 FQNNGV. The CDR3 runs 15 residues. J gave up 8 bases and V 8 bases, and 10 bases lay outside the gene matches. The DNA of the CDR3 is TGTGCCAGCGCGAGCTCTAGCGGGAGGGCTCATGAGCAGTTCTTC. It translates to CASASSSGRAHEQFF.

The chain is built from TRBV7-8 and TRBJ1-2; 8 bases agree with TRBD1. The germline V gene encodes CDR1 SGHVS and CDR2 FQNEAQ. The CDR3 is made up of 14 amino acids. The ends lost 0 bases at V and 5 bases at J; junction bases unmatched: 2. The CDR3 sequence is CASSLAWTGYGYTF. CDR3 in DNA: TGTGCCAGCAGCTTAGCATGGACAGGGTATGGCTACACCTTC.

This clonotype was counted a single time. The conserved closing phenylalanine or tryptophan is absent in this CDR3, likely reflecting a read error. The chain uses TRBV7-2 and TRBJ2-1; 13 bases are a match to TRBD2. The J segment lost 8 bases and the V segment lost 1 base, leaving 11 bases of the junction unmatched. Germline V CDR1 and CDR2: SGHTA, FQGNSA. This CDR3 is built from 18 residues. Here the CDR3 DNA reads TGTGCCAGCAGCTTAGAACTAGCGGGAGGGCCATCCTTGGATGAGCAGTTCATC. Protein: CASSLELAGGPSLDEQFI.

This clonotype has a single count. This may stem from a read error, because a much larger clone lies one nucleotide away. The chain joins TRBV6-2 or TRBV6-3 to TRBJ1-5; the D gene is possibly TRBD1 (5 bases). This CDR3 is built from 15 residues. In germline, CDR1 is MNHEY, CDR2 SVGEGT. The V end lost 1 base, the J end lost 7 bases, and 14 bases lay between the germline ends. The CDR3 protein is CASSYLSGRQQPQHF. CDR3 coding DNA: TGTGCCAGCAGTTACTTGTCAGGGAGGCAACAGCCCCAGCATTTT.

The chain has TRBV6-5 and TRBJ1-2; D might be TRBD1 (6 bases). Germline values: CDR1 MNHEY, CDR2 SVGAGI. The V gene lost 4 bases and the J gene lost 4 bases, with 10 bases spanning the gap. The CDR3 contains 13 residues. CDR3 amino acids: CASSFGGIYGYTF. CDR3 DNA: TGTGCCAGCAGTTTTGGGGGCATCTATGGCTACACCTTC.